This is a list of T cell receptor beta chains from one sample in a study of blood T cell repertoires in COVID-19. The assay was immunoSEQ multiplex PCR, and TCRdb's table has in-frame clones only and misses some. The table lists under 200,000 clones, 70% to 85% of them singletons. The sample consisted of peripheral blood. The receptors were sampled from a man between 60 and 75 years old who had recovered from COVID-19. Each CDR3 is given with its conserved first and last residue. The D gene is left open where the match is weak. Part of the rows lack a size; the others show once, few, many or a class for expanded clones.

CDR3aa	CDR3nt	v_gene	d_gene	abundance	j_gene
CASSQVGDIWGELFF	TGTGCCAGCAGCCAAGTTGGCGACATATGGGGGGAGCTGTTTTTT	TRBV14	NA	NA	TRBJ2-2
CASSLGGGSYNEQFF	TGTGCCAGCTCCCTTGGCGGCGGCTCCTACAATGAGCAGTTCTTC	TRBV18	NA	NA	TRBJ2-1
CASRRTGTGGAYGYTF	TGTGCCAGCAGGCGGACCGGGACAGGGGGCGCCTATGGCTACACCTTC	TRBV28	TRBD1	NA	TRBJ1-2
CASSLGGAGGYEQYF	TGTGCCAGCAGCTTAGGGGGGGCCGGAGGGTACGAGCAGTACTTC	TRBV5-6	NA	NA	TRBJ2-7
CASSEGQASGNTIYF	TGTGCCAGCAGCGAGGGACAGGCCTCTGGAAACACCATATATTTT	TRBV7-9	TRBD1	NA	TRBJ1-3
CASSPRRVVNSPLHF	TGTGCCAGCAGTCCTCGCAGGGTAGTAAATTCACCCCTCCACTTT	TRBV6-5	NA	few	TRBJ1-6
CASSLGGGWTEAFF	TGTGCCAGCAGTTTAGGAGGGGGCTGGACTGAAGCTTTCTTT	TRBV27	TRBD1	NA	TRBJ1-1
CASSFSTGSYEQYF	TGTGCCAGCAGCTTTTCGACTGGATCCTACGAGCAGTACTTC	TRBV6-5	NA	NA	TRBJ2-7
CASRRGQGRTAFF	TGTGCCAGCAGGAGAGGACAGGGGAGGACAGCTTTCTTT	TRBV6-1	TRBD1	NA	TRBJ1-1
CASSQPGQGDSPLHF	TGTGCCAGCAGCCAGCCGGGACAGGGGGATTCACCCCTCCACTTT	TRBV4-2	TRBD1	NA	TRBJ1-6